This T cell receptor (beta chain) was observed in a study of cytomegalovirus exposure and HLA in healthy donors. Findings and caveats of the study: In an earlier analysis, about 87% or about 30%: the productive usage of most TCR beta V segments. Solely CMV serostatus was available to characterize immune exposure. Common viral pathogens (according to a later analysis) appeared linked to several of the most significant clusters.

Details on this clone: The antigen is not known.

Vbeta (60) and Jbeta (13) primers were used in the PCR. TCRdb's copy holds only in-frame clones and misses some; the assay was immunoSEQ multiplex PCR. The specimen's table records under 130,000 clones. This CDR3 is built from 14 residues. Per the germline V gene, CDR1 is SGDLS and CDR2 is YYNGEE. The germline V and J ends were trimmed by 0 bases and 8 bases, with 12 bases remaining between them. Specimen: PBMCs. The chain uses TRBV9 and TRBJ2-4; perhaps TRBD2 as D (6 bases). The TCR was taken from a man in his forties or fifties in good health and CMV-seronegative. CDR3: CASSVDGEADIQYF. CDR3 bases: TGTGCCAGCAGCGTAGACGGGGAGGCGGACATTCAGTACTTC.